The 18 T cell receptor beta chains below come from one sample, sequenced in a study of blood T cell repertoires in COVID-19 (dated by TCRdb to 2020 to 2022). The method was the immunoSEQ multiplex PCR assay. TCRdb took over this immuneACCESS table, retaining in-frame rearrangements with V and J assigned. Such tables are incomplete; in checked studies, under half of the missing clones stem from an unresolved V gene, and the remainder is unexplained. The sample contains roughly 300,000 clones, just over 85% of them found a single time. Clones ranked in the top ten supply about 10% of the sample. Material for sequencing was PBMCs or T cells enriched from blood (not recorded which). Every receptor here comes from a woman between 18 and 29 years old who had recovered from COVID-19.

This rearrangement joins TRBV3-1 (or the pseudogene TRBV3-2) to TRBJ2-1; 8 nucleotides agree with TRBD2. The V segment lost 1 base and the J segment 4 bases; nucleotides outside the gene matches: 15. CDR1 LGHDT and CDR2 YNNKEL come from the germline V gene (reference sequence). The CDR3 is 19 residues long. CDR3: CASSQAIETLAGPYNEQFF. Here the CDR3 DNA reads TGTGCCAGCAGCCAAGCAATCGAGACTCTAGCGGGTCCTTACAATGAGCAGTTCTTC.

Written as DNA, the CDR3 is TGTGCCAGCTCACCACCGTCAGGACAGGGGACAGATACGCAGTATTTT. Its translation is CASSPPSGQGTDTQYF. This chain connects TRBV18 to TRBJ2-3; TRBD1 agrees at 9 bases. Looked up from germline, CDR1 is KGHSH and CDR2 is LQKENI. J lost 3 bases, V lost 0 bases, and 4 bases had no gene match. The CDR3 length is 16 residues.

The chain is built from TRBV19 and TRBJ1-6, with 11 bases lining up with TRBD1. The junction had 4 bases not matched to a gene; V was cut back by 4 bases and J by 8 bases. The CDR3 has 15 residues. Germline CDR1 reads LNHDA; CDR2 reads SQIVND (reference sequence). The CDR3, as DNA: TGTGCCAGTAGTAAGGGGACAGGGGGAGATTCACCCCTCCACTTT. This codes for CASSKGTGGDSPLHF. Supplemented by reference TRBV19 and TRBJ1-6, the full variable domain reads DGGITQSPKYLFRKEGQNVTLSCEQNLNHDAMYWYRQDPGQGLRLIYYSQIVNDFQKGDIAEGYSVSREKKESFPLTVTSAQKNPTAFYLCASSKGTGGDSPLHFGNGTRLTVT.

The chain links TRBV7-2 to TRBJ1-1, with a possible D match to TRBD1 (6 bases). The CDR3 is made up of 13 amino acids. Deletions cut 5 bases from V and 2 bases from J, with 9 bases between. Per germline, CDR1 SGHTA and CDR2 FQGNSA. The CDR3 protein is CASSRTVNTEAFF. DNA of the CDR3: TGTGCCAGCAGCCGGACAGTAAACACTGAAGCTTTCTTT.

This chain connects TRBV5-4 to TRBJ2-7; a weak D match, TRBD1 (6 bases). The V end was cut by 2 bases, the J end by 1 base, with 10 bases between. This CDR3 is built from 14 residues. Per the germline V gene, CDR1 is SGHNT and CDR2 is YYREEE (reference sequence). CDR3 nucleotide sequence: TGTGCCAGCAGCTTTCTCGGACAGTCCTACGAGCAGTACTTC. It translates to CASSFLGQSYEQYF.

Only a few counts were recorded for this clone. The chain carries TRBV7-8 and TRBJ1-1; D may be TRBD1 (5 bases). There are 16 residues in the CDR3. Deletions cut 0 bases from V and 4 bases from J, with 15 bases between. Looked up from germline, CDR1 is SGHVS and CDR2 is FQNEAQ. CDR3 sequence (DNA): TGTGCCAGCAGCTTAGCGGCAGGGCTCGGGGGCACTGAAGCTTTCTTT. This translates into CASSLAAGLGGTEAFF.

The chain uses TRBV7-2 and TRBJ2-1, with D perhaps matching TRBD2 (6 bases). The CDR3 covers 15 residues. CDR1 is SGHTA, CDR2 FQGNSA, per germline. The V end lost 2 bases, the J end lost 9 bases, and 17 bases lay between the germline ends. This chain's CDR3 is CASSLRRDGFGEQFF. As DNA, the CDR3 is TGTGCCAGCAGCTTAAGGAGGGACGGCTTCGGTGAGCAGTTCTTC. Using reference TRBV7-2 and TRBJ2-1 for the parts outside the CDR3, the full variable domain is GAGVSQSPSNKVTEKGKDVELRCDPISGHTALYWYRQSLGQGLEFLIYFQGNSAPDKSGLPSDRFSAERTGGSVSTLTIQRTQQEDSAVYLCASSLRRDGFGEQFFGPGTRLTVL.

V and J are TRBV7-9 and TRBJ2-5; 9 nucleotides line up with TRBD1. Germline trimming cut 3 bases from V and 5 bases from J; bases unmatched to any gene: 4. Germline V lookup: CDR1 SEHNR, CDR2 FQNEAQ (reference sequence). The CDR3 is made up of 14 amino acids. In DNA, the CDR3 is TGTGCCAGCAGCTTGGACAGGGGAGCGGAGACCCAGTACTTC. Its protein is CASSLDRGAETQYF. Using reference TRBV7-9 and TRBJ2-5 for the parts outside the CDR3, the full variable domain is DTGVSQNPRHKITKRGQNVTFRCDPISEHNRLYWYRQTLGQGPEFLTYFQNEAQLEKSRLLSDRFSAERPKGSFSTLEIQRTEQGDSAMYLCASSLDRGAETQYFGPGTRLLVL.

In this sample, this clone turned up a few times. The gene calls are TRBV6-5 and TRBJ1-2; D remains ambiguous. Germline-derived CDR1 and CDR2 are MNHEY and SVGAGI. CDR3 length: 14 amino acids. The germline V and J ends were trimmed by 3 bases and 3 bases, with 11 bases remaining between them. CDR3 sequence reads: CASSYPGSHYGYTF. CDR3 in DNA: TGTGCCAGCAGTTATCCGGGATCGCACTATGGCTACACCTTC.

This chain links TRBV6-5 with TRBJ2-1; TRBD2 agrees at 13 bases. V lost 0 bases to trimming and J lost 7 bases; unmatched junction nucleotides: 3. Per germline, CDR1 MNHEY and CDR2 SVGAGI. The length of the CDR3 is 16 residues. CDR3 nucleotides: TGTGCCAGCAGTTACTCGGGACTAGCGGGATTGAATGAGCAGTTCTTC. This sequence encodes CASSYSGLAGLNEQFF.

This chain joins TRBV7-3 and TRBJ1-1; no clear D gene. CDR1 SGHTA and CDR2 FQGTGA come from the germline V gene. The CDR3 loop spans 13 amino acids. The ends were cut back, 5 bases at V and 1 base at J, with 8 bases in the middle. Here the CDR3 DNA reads TGTGCCAGCAGCCCACAGTCGAACACTGAAGCTTTCTTT. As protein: CASSPQSNTEAFF.

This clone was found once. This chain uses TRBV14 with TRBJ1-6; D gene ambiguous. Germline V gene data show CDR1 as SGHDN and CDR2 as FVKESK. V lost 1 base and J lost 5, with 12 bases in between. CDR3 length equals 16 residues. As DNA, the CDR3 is TGTGCCAGCAGCCAAGTAGGCCTGAGGGATAATTCACCCCTCCACTTT. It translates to CASSQVGLRDNSPLHF.

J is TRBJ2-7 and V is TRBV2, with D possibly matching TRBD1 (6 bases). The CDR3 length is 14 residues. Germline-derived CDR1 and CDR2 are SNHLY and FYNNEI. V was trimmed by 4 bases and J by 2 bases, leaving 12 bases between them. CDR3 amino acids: CASSGSGATYEQYF. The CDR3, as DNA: TGTGCCAGCAGTGGGTCAGGGGCGACCTACGAGCAGTACTTC.

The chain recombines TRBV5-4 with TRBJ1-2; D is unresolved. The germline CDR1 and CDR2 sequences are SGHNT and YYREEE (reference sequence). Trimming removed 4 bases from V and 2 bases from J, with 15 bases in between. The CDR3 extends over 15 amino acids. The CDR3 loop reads CASSKERRANYGYTF. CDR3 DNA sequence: TGTGCCAGCAGCAAAGAAAGGAGGGCGAACTATGGCTACACCTTC.

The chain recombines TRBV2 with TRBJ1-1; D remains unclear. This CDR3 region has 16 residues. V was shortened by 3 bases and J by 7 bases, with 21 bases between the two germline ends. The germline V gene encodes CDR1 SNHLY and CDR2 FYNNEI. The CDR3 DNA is TGTGCCAGCAGTGATTTTACGGGTCGGTCGGGTGTTGAAGCTTTCTTT. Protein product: CASSDFTGRSGVEAFF.

CDR3 amino acids: CASSLATGGRGHREQYF. In DNA, the CDR3 is TGTGCCAGCAGCTTAGCGACTGGGGGCAGGGGGCATCGCGAGCAGTACTTC. This chain uses TRBV7-9 with TRBJ2-7; 8 bases align to TRBD1. V was clipped by 0 bases and J by 6 bases; unmatched bases: 13. In germline, CDR1 is SEHNR, CDR2 FQNEAQ (reference sequence). The CDR3 extends over 17 amino acids.

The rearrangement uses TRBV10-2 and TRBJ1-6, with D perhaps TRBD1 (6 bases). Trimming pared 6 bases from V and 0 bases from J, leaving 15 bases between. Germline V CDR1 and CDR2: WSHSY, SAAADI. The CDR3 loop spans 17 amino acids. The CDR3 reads CASSVWTVSSYNSPLHF. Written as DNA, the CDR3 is TGCGCCAGCAGCGTTTGGACAGTTAGCTCCTATAATTCACCCCTCCACTTT.

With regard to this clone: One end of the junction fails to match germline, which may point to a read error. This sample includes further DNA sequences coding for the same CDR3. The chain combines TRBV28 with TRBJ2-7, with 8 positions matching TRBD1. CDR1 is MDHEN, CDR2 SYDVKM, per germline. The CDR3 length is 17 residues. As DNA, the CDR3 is TGTGCTAGCAGTTTATCCCGGACAGGGAGGTTTTTCTACGAGCAGTACTTC. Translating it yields CASSLSRTGRFFYEQYF.